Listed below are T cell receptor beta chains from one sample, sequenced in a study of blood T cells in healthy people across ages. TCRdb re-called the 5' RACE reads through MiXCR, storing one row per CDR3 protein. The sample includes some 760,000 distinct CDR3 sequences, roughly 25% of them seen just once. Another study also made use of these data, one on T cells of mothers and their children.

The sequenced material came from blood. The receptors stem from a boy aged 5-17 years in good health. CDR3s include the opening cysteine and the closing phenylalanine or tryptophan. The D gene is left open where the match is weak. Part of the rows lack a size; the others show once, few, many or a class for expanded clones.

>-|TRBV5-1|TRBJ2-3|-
TGCGCCAGCAGCTTGGGAGAGGACACAGATACGCAGTATTTT
CASSLGEDTDTQYF
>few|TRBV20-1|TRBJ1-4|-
TGCAGTGCTAGAGATCAGGGAATGGCGAAACTGTTTTTT
CSARDQGMAKLFF
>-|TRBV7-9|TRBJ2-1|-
TGTGCCAGCAGCTCGACCGTTCGGGGGTTCGAGTACAATGAGCAGTTCTTC
CASSSTVRGFEYNEQFF
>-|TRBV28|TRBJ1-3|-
TGTGCCAGTGTTGGGGGGTTAAGTGGAAACACCATATATTTT
CASVGGLSGNTIYF
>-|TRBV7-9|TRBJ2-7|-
TGTGCCAGCAGCTTAGGGACAGCTAGACCTCACTACGAGCAGTACTTC
CASSLGTARPHYEQYF
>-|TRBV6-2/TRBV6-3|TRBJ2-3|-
TGTGCCAGCAGTTATGGCGACCTATCCACAGATACGCAGTATTTT
CASSYGDLSTDTQYF
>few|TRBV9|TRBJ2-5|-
TGTGCCAGCAGCCCAGGTGGGACAAGAGAGACCCAGTACTTC
CASSPGGTRETQYF
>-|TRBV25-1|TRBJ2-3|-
TGTGCCAGCGGCGGGGAAGATACGCAGTATTTT
CASGGEDTQYF
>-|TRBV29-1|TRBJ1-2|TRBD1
TGCAGCGTTACCGCGGACAGGGTGGACTATGGCTACACCTTC
CSVTADRVDYGYTF
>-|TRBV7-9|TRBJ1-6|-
TGTGCCAGCAGCCCCCAATTCGAGGGGGGTCAGTCACCCCTCCACTTT
CASSPQFEGGQSPLHF
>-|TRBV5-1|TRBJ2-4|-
TGCGCCAGCAGCGAAGACATGGGAGCCATTCAGTACTTC
CASSEDMGAIQYF
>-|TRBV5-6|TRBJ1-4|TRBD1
TGCGCCAGCAGCCCGGAAGGGACAGGGGGAGGTAATGAAAAACTGTTTTTT
CASSPEGTGGGNEKLFF
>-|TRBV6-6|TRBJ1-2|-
TGTGCCAGCAGTTACCCAGGGCTCTATGGCTACACCTTC
CASSYPGLYGYTF
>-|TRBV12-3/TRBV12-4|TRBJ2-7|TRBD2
TGTGCCAGCAGCCAACAAGCCAGACTAGCGGGGCGTTACGAGCAGTACTTC
CASSQQARLAGRYEQYF
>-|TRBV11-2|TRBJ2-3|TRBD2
TGTGCCAGCAGCCCTCATGGGGGGGCAGATACGCAGTATTTT
CASSPHGGADTQYF
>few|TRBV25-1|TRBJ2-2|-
TGTGCCAGCAGTGAATATGGGGGCAGCAGTAGGACCGGGGAGCTGTTTTTT
CASSEYGGSSRTGELFF
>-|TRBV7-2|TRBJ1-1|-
TGTGCCAGCAGCTCCCGATTGCCCACTGAAGCTTTCTTT
CASSSRLPTEAFF
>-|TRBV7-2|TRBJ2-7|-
TGTGCCAGCAGCTTATGGCAGGGGAACGGCGAGCAGTACTTC
CASSLWQGNGEQYF
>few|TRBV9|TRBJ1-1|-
TGTGCCAGCAGCGTAGAGGGGGTCTCTGAAGCTTTCTTT
CASSVEGVSEAFF
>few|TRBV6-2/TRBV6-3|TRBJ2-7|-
TGTGCCAGCAGTAACGAGCACTACGAGCAGTACTTC
CASSNEHYEQYF
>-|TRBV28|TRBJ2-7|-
TGTGCCAGCGGCCGCCCAATTGCTAACGAGCAGTACTTC
CASGRPIANEQYF
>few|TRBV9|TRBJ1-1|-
TGTGCCAGCAGCGGAATTAGAACGGGCTGGACTGAAGCTTTCTTT
CASSGIRTGWTEAFF
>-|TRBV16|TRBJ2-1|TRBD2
TGTGCCAGCAGCCTTACGGGGGCTAGCGGGGGCAATGAGCAGTTCTTC
CASSLTGASGGNEQFF
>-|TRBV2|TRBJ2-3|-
TGTGCCAGCCCTAGCCCAAGCACAGATACGCAGTATTTT
CASPSPSTDTQYF
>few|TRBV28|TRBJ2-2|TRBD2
TGTGCCAGCAGTTTTTGGCGGGAGGGCGGGGAGCTGTTTTTT
CASSFWREGGELFF
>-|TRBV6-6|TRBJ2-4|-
TGTGCCAGCAGTTTAACGGAAAAGTCCGATTCTCAGTACTTC
CASSLTEKSDSQYF
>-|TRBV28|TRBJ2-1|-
TGTGCCAGCAGTTTAGACGGACGCCCCACCTACAATGAGCAGTTCTTC
CASSLDGRPTYNEQFF
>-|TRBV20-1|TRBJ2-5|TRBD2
TGCAGTGCTAGAGCCAACTCGATATTTTGGGCGGGGGAGGAGACCCAGTACTTC
CSARANSIFWAGEETQYF
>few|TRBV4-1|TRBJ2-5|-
TGCGCCAGCAGCCAAGCCAGGGTCCAAGAGACCCAGTACTTC
CASSQARVQETQYF
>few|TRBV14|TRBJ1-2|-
TGTGCCAGCAGCCAAGATGGGGAGACAACGGCTAACTATGGCTACACCTTC
CASSQDGETTANYGYTF
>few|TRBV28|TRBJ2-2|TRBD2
TGTGCCAGCAGACTCGGACTAGACCGTTCCGGGGAGCTGTTTTTT
CASRLGLDRSGELFF
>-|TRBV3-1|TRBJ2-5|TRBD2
TGTGCCAGCAGCCGGCACGGACTAGCGGGACAAGAGACCCAGTACTTC
CASSRHGLAGQETQYF
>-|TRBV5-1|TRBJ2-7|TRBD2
TGCGCCAGCAGCGGGACTCTCTCTAGCGGGAGATCGAGAGAGCAGTACTTC
CASSGTLSSGRSREQYF
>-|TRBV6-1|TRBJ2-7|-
TGTGCCAGCAGTGAAACGGGGGCACCCGACGAGCAGTACTTC
CASSETGAPDEQYF
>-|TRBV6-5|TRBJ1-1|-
TGTGCCAGCAGTTACATGGCTTTGGGACGTAAGAACACTGAAGCTTTCTTT
CASSYMALGRKNTEAFF
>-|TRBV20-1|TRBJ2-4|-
TGCAGTGCTCCCCACGAAGGGGCCAAAAACATTCAGTACTTC
CSAPHEGAKNIQYF
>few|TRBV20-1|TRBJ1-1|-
TGCAGTGCTAGAGATCGGGGGAGTATGAACACTGAAGCTTTCTTT
CSARDRGSMNTEAFF
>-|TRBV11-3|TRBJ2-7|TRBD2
TGTGCCAGCAGCCGTTTTAGCGGGGGTTACGAGCAGTACTTC
CASSRFSGGYEQYF
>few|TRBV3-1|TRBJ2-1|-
TGTGCCAGCAGCCAAGAGGCGCTTTTGGGCTACAATGAGCAGTTCTTC
CASSQEALLGYNEQFF
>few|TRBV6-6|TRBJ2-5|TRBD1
TGTGCCAGCACCTACGGGACAGGGCAAGAGACCCAGTACTTC
CASTYGTGQETQYF
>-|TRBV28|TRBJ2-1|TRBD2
TGTGCCAGCAGTTCCTCCGGACTAGCGGGAAATGAGCAGTTCTTC
CASSSSGLAGNEQFF
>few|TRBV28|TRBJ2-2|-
TGTGCCAGCAGCCCCCCGGGGGGACAGTCAAACACCGGGGAGCTGTTTTTT
CASSPPGGQSNTGELFF
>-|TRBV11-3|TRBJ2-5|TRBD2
TGTGCCAGCAGCTTAAGGGTAGCGGGGGAAGAGACCCAGTACTTC
CASSLRVAGEETQYF
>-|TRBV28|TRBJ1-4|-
TGTGCCAGCAGTTCCCCACGAGGGAGAGTTAATGAAAAACTGTTTTTT
CASSSPRGRVNEKLFF
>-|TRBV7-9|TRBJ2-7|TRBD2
TGTGCCAGCAGCTTCTTGGGCCCCCCTTCGACTAGCGGGGTTTTCTACGAGCAGTACTTC
CASSFLGPPSTSGVFYEQYF
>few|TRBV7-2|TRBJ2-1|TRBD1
TGTGCCAGCAGCTTAGAGGGACAGGCATACAATGAGCAGTTCTTC
CASSLEGQAYNEQFF
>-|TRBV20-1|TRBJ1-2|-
TGCAGTGCTAGAGATTCCCGGGGCCCGGGGGGCTACACCTTC
CSARDSRGPGGYTF
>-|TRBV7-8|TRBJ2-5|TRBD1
TGTGCCAGCAGGATAAGGGGGCGCGAAGAGACCCAGTACTTC
CASRIRGREETQYF
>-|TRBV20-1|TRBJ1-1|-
TGCTGCGCGCAGAGCGGAAAGCCGACCAACACTGAAGCTTTCTTT
CCAQSGKPTNTEAFF
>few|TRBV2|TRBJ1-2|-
TGTGCCAGCAGTTACCGGACAGCCTTAGAGGATGGCTACACCTTC
CASSYRTALEDGYTF
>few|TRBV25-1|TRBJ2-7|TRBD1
TGTGCCAGCAGAGGACAGGTTGAGGGTCTAGGGTACGAGCAGTACTTC
CASRGQVEGLGYEQYF
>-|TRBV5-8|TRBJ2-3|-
TGTGCCAGCTTCGTTCGTGGCACAGATACGCAGTATTTT
CASFVRGTDTQYF
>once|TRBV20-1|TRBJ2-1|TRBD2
TGCAGTGCTAGAGATTTGCGGGGGGACTCCTACAATGAGCAGTTCTTC
CSARDLRGDSYNEQFF
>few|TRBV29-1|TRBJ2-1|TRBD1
TGCAGCGTTGTGAGACAGGGGGGTTTGGAGCAGTTCTTC
CSVVRQGGLEQFF
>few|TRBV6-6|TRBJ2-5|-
TGTGCCAGCAGTTACTCCGGGTCCGCAGAGACCCAGTACTTC
CASSYSGSAETQYF
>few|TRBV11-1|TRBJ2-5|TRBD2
TGTGCCAGCAGCCCCCTTTTAGGGAGCGGGGCCAACGGTGGATGGGAGACCCAGTACTTC
CASSPLLGSGANGGWETQYF
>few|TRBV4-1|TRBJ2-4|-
TGCGCCAGCAGCCCGATACTAGTAGCCAAATACATTCAGTACTTC
CASSPILVAKYIQYF
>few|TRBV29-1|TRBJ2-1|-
TGCAGCGTTGAAAGAGGTCTCGATGAGCAGTTCTTC
CSVERGLDEQFF
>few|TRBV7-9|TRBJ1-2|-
TGTGCCAGCAGCTCGTACCATGGCTACACCTTC
CASSSYHGYTF
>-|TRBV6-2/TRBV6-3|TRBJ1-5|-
TGTGCCAGCAGTTGGACACTCCATCAGCCCCAGCATTTT
CASSWTLHQPQHF